A selection of T cell receptor beta chains follows, all from one sample in a study of T cell responses to AZD1222 COVID-19 vaccine. Assay: immunoSEQ multiplex PCR; the TCRdb copy retains only in-frame clones and omits some. The sample gives some 140,000 clones, around 90% of which show up once; 5.5% is in the top ten. The specimen was peripheral blood, collected on day 0 of AZD1222 vaccination. All receptors come from an adult in good health. Both conserved end residues are trimmed from each CDR3.

v_call: TRBV29-1
cdr3_aa: SVSPPLRTNTEAF

v_call: TRBV15
cdr3_aa: ATSPSPGNSNQPQH

v_call: TRBV19
cdr3_aa: ASSTGSEAF

v_call: TRBV7-2
cdr3_aa: ASSFSSGLYEQY

v_call: TRBV4-2
cdr3_aa: ASSQDVASGTGEQF

v_call: TRBV7-8
cdr3_aa: ASSLSTGRNNYGYT

v_call: TRBV28
cdr3_aa: ASSPVGRLLFEQY

v_call: TRBV7-6
cdr3_aa: ASTLIVPRGGPLVHEQF

v_call: TRBV29-1
cdr3_aa: SVALGQHYGYT

v_call: TRBV5-1
cdr3_aa: ASSQRQGKVGEQY

v_call: TRBV6-2/TRBV6-3
cdr3_aa: ASSDPGQNSPLH

v_call: TRBV27
cdr3_aa: ASIGGYEQY

v_call: TRBV4-3
cdr3_aa: ASSQDAAMNTEAF

v_call: TRBV7-3
cdr3_aa: ASSLNSAGPASTDTQY

v_call: TRBV29-1
cdr3_aa: SVVRLAGVNTEAF

v_call: TRBV28
cdr3_aa: ASSLGIYEQY

v_call: TRBV4-1
cdr3_aa: ASSRIRYTDTQY

v_call: TRBV6-5
cdr3_aa: ASSYGQGANNSPLH

v_call: TRBV12-3/TRBV12-4
cdr3_aa: ASSLAGPYEQY

v_call: TRBV12-2
cdr3_aa: ASRFSPQVPDEKLF

v_call: TRBV7-9
cdr3_aa: ASSPSGANVLT

v_call: TRBV2
cdr3_aa: ASTLGVGGANEQF

v_call: TRBV28
cdr3_aa: ASSAPGLKNLSGNTIY

v_call: TRBV10-3
cdr3_aa: AIRDPSYEQY

v_call: TRBV9
cdr3_aa: ASSVDLGFTSNYGYT

v_call: TRBV7-9
cdr3_aa: ATRQATNEKLF